What follows is one T cell receptor beta chain and its context. What it recognizes is unknown. The CDR3 runs 15 residues. Germline assignment: CDR1 LNHDA and CDR2 SQIVND (reference sequence). The V segment lost 8 bases and the J segment 4 bases; nucleotides outside the gene matches: 8. These data belong to a study of immune evolution from preneoplasia to lung adenocarcinoma. The study, taken as a whole, reports: Top clone frequencies peaked in normal lung, apparently declining through invasive adenocarcinoma.

Produced via immunoSEQ multiplex PCR; TCRdb's table is partial and in-frame only. The repertoire holds tens of thousands of clones, with under 80% as singletons. The sequence was collected from a person aged 55 to 75 with lung adenocarcinoma. This chain joins TRBV19 and TRBJ2-3, with 11 bases matching TRBD1. The source material was FFPE invasive lung adenocarcinoma tissue. CDR3 nucleotide sequence: TGTGCCAGTGGCCGGACAGGGGGCGCCGCAGATACGCAGTATTTT. Translation: CASGRTGGAADTQYF. Complete variable domain (other parts from reference TRBV19 and TRBJ2-3): DGGITQSPKYLFRKEGQNVTLSCEQNLNHDAMYWYRQDPGQGLRLIYYSQIVNDFQKGDIAEGYSVSREKKESFPLTVTSAQKNPTAFYLCASGRTGGAADTQYFGPGTRLTVL.